The clone carrying this T cell receptor beta chain turned up a few times. The antigen remains unidentified. The data originate from a study of cytotoxic CD8 clonotypes in ibrutinib-treated CLL. Overall study: Recorded responses included 24 partial and 2 complete; following median about 68 months, 14 stayed remitted and around 12 progressed. Study-wide results and caveats: An increase in clonality occurred at ibrutinib response, followed by a return toward baseline at progression. Baseline clonality, higher than in age-matched healthy donors, tracked circulating CD8+ T-cell counts.

The V end lost 4 bases, the J end lost 11 bases, and 15 bases lay between the germline ends. The germline gives CDR1 KGHSH, CDR2 LQKENI. The CDR3 covers 13 residues. Repertoires were generated with immunoSEQ multiplex PCR, while TCRdb's copy carries only in-frame clones and drops some. The sample has some 310,000 clones, roughly 85% seen once. Around 2.2 micrograms of genomic DNA came from cryopreserved PBMCs for TCR beta libraries. The V call is TRBV18, the J call TRBJ1-5; D is undetermined. This clonotype originated in a human donor with chronic lymphocytic leukemia. The sequences come from PBMCs, collected before ibrutinib treatment. CDR3 loop: CASSHESDRAQHF. DNA of the CDR3: TGTGCCAGCTCACACGAAAGCGATCGGGCCCAGCATTTT. Full variable domain (remainder filled in from reference TRBV18 and TRBJ1-5): NAGVMQNPRHLVRRRGQEARLRCSPMKGHSHVYWYRQLPEEGLKFMVYLQKENIIDESGMPKERFSAEFPKEGPSILRIQQVVRGDSAAYFCASSHESDRAQHFGDGTRLSIL.